The 2 T cell receptor beta chains presented below share a single source sample, sequenced in a study of T cell repertoires in cytomegalovirus infection. Each CDR3 protein is one row after TCRdb ran MiXCR on the reads. The profile shows almost 550,000 distinct CDR3 sequences, more than 15% of them singletons. Sequenced: CD8+ T cells from PBMCs. All receptors come from a human donor in good health (CMV status not recorded). Some clones in this sample may be carry-over from other donors' samples.

The rearrangement uses TRBV12-3 or TRBV12-4 and TRBJ1-1; D call uncertain. The CDR3 length is 12 residues. Trimming took off 11 bases at V and 5 bases at J, with 15 bases between the two ends. CDR3 residues: CARTPGGTEAFF. CDR3 bases: TGTGCCCGCACCCCAGGCGGGACTGAAGCTTTCTTT.

A few counts support this clonotype. The chain uses TRBV19 and TRBJ1-5, with D maybe TRBD1 (5 bases). V was shortened by 4 bases and J by 3 bases, with 16 bases between the two germline ends. CDR3 length equals 16 residues. The V gene's germline CDR1 is LNHDA and CDR2 SQIVND (reference sequence). CDR3 in amino acids: CASSTVYRSLNQPQHF. CDR3 nucleotides: TGTGCCAGTAGTACTGTCTACAGGTCGCTCAATCAGCCCCAGCATTTT.